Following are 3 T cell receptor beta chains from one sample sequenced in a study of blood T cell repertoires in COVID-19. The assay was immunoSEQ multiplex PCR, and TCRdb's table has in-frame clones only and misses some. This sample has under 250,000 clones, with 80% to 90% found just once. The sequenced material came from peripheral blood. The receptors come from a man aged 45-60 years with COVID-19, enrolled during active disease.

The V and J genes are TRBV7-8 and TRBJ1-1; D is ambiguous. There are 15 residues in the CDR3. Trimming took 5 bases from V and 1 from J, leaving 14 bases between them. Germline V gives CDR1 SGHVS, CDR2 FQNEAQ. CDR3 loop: CASSRGGARNTEAFF. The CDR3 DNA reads TGTGCCAGCAGCAGAGGCGGAGCAAGGAACACTGAAGCTTTCTTT.

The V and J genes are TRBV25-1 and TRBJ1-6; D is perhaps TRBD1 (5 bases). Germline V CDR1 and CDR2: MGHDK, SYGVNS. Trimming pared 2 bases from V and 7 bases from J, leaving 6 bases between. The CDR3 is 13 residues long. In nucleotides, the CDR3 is TGTGCCAGCAGTGAACAGGGAAATTCACCCCTCCACTTT. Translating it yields CASSEQGNSPLHF.

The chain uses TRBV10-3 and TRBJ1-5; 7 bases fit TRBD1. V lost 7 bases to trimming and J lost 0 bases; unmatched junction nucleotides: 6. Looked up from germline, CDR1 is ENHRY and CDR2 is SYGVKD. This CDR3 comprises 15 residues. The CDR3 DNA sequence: TGTGCCATCACCGGGGACAGCTATAGCAATCAGCCCCAGCATTTT. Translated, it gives CAITGDSYSNQPQHF.